Listed below are T cell receptor beta chains from one sample, sequenced in a study of OX40 agonist ivuxolimab in advanced cancers. TCRdb's table, derived via immunoSEQ multiplex PCR, lists solely in-frame clones and lacks some. The sample records approximately 47,000 clones, 87% being singletons. This sample comprised CD4+ or CD8+ T cells sorted from blood, obtained in a trial of the OX40 agonist ivuxolimab. Receptor source: an adult with an advanced solid tumor such as melanoma, head and neck, liver or kidney cancer. The CDR3 runs from the conserved cysteine through the conserved F or W. The D gene is left open where the match is weak. Size values are once, few and many counts, or a class for expanded clones, and some rows have none.

clone_size j_call v_call d_call cdr3_nt cdr3_aa
NA TRBJ2-7 TRBV4-1 TRBD2 TGCGCCAGCAGCCCCAAAGCGGGAGAGACCTACGAGCAGTACTTC CASSPKAGETYEQYF
NA TRBJ2-3 TRBV9 NA TGTGCCAGCAGCTACGGAGCTGGGGGAGATACGCAGTATTTT CASSYGAGGDTQYF
NA TRBJ2-5 TRBV27 TRBD2 TGTGCCAGCAGTCGAATGGGACTAGCGGGAGGAGAGACCCAGTACTTC CASSRMGLAGGETQYF
NA TRBJ1-1 TRBV4-3 NA TGCGCCAGCAGCCAAGTTACAGGGATAGCTGAAGCTTTCTTT CASSQVTGIAEAFF
few TRBJ1-2 TRBV18 NA TGTGCCAGCTCACCACCGACGGATACCCCCTATGGCTACACCTTC CASSPPTDTPYGYTF
few TRBJ2-5 TRBV29-1 TRBD2 TGCAGCTATGAGTTGGGGGGGCAAGAGACCCAGTACTTC CSYELGGQETQYF
NA TRBJ1-1 TRBV9 NA TGTGCCAGCAGCCCCCGACAGCTGAACACTGAAGCTTTCTTT CASSPRQLNTEAFF
NA TRBJ1-2 TRBV29-1 TRBD1 TGCAGCGTTGAGACAGGGGAGGGCTATGGCTACACCTTC CSVETGEGYGYTF
NA TRBJ1-1 TRBV5-1 TRBD1 TGCGCCAGCAGCTTGGGGGTGCGGACAGGGAACACTGAAGCTTTCTTT CASSLGVRTGNTEAFF
NA TRBJ1-1 TRBV11-3 NA TGTGCCAGCAGCTTAGGTCGGAGGGATGAAGCTTTCTTT CASSLGRRDEAFF
once TRBJ2-3 TRBV29-1 TRBD1 TGCAGCTGGGGAGAACAGGGGGCTACAGATACGCAGTATTTT CSWGEQGATDTQYF
NA TRBJ1-4 TRBV27 NA TGTGCCAGCAGTTTGGACAGCGCAACTAATGAAAAACTGTTTTTT CASSLDSATNEKLFF
NA TRBJ2-7 TRBV19 TRBD2 TGTGCCAGTAGGACTAGCGGGGGGGACTACGAGCAGTACTTC CASRTSGGDYEQYF
few TRBJ2-7 TRBV5-3 NA TGTGCCAGAAGCGAGCAGTACTTC CARSEQYF
NA TRBJ1-1 TRBV9 NA TGTGCCAGCAGCGTATTGGAGCTGAACACTGAAGCTTTCTTT CASSVLELNTEAFF
NA TRBJ2-7 TRBV6-5 TRBD1 TGTGCCAGCAGTTACGGACAGGGGAACTACGAGCAGTACTTC CASSYGQGNYEQYF
once TRBJ2-7 TRBV9 TRBD2 TGTGCCAGCAGCCCGCGTTCTGGTACTCTGCTAGCGGGAGTACAAGGCTCCTACGAGCAGTACTTC CASSPRSGTLLAGVQGSYEQYF
NA TRBJ1-2 TRBV27 NA TGTGCCAGCAGTTTATTCGGGGGTGAAGGCTACACCTTC CASSLFGGEGYTF
once TRBJ2-1 TRBV6-5 NA TGTGCCAGCTGGCCGGGGGTGAATGAGCAGTTCTTC CASWPGVNEQFF
NA TRBJ1-5 TRBV19 NA TGTGCCAGTAATTCGGACAGAGAAAGCAATCAGCCCCAGCATTTT CASNSDRESNQPQHF
NA TRBJ1-2 TRBV21-1 NA TGTGCCAGCAGCAAAGTCCCTCTAAAAGCGGATGATGGCTACACCTTC CASSKVPLKADDGYTF
NA TRBJ2-5 TRBV27 NA TGTGCCAGCAGTTTAGGACTAATGCAAGAGACCCAGTACTTC CASSLGLMQETQYF
NA TRBJ2-3 TRBV9 NA TGTGCCAGCAGCCCCGCGGGGTACGGCACAGATACGCAGTATTTT CASSPAGYGTDTQYF
NA TRBJ2-7 TRBV5-1 NA TGCGCCAGCAGCCTAGGTTTAGGCTACGAGCAGTACTTC CASSLGLGYEQYF
many TRBJ2-5 TRBV4-2 TRBD2 TGTGCCAGCAGGGAACCGGGAGGGGCCCAAGAGACCCAGTACTTC CASREPGGAQETQYF
NA TRBJ1-2 TRBV4-1 NA TGCGCCAGCAGCCAAGATCTGGGGAACTATGGCTACACCTTC CASSQDLGNYGYTF
NA TRBJ2-7 TRBV4-1 NA TGCGCCAGCAGCCCCGGACTGTTATCCTACGAGCAGTACTTC CASSPGLLSYEQYF
NA TRBJ2-7 TRBV6-5 NA TGTGCCAGCAGTTACCGATCGAGCTCCTACGAGCAGTACTTC CASSYRSSSYEQYF
NA TRBJ2-1 TRBV7-3 TRBD2 TGTGCCAGCAGTCCTAGCGGAACCTCCTACAATGAGCAGTTCTTC CASSPSGTSYNEQFF
NA TRBJ1-5 TRBV15 TRBD1 TGTGCCACCAGCAGGTGGGTAGGACAGGGGGACCAGCCCCAGCATTTT CATSRWVGQGDQPQHF
NA TRBJ1-2 TRBV4-1 TRBD1 TGCGCCAGCAGCCAAGGACAGGGGGCAGCGTATGGCTACACCTTC CASSQGQGAAYGYTF